This entry lists 27 T cell receptor beta chains sequenced from one sample in a study of blood T cell repertoires in COVID-19. The protocol was immunoSEQ multiplex PCR, while the TCRdb copy is restricted to in-frame clones and leaves out a portion. The data hold roughly 410,000 clones, with approximately 90% observed a single time. The sequenced material came from peripheral blood. These receptors were collected from a woman aged 40 to 50 with COVID-19, enrolled during active disease.

V and J are TRBV18 and TRBJ2-5; TRBD1 might be the D (5 bases). Looked up from germline, CDR1 is KGHSH and CDR2 is LQKENI. V dropped 8 bases and J dropped 2 bases, with 12 bases sitting between them. CDR3 length: 13 residues. The chain's CDR3 is CASGTGSQETQYF. The CDR3 DNA is TGTGCCAGCGGAACAGGTTCTCAAGAGACCCAGTACTTC.

The CDR3 sequence is CASSIERNSPLHF. The DNA for the CDR3 is TGTGCCAGTAGTATAGAACGGAATTCACCCCTCCACTTT. The gene calls are TRBV19 and TRBJ1-6, with D uncertain. The CDR3 consists of 13 residues. Germline-derived CDR1 and CDR2 are LNHDA and SQIVND (reference sequence). V gave up 0 bases and J gave up 7 bases, with 4 bases separating them. The entire variable domain, with the rest obtained from reference TRBV19 and TRBJ1-6, is as follows: DGGITQSPKYLFRKEGQNVTLSCEQNLNHDAMYWYRQDPGQGLRLIYYSQIVNDFQKGDIAEGYSVSREKKESFPLTVTSAQKNPTAFYLCASSIERNSPLHFGNGTRLTVT.

The rearrangement joins TRBV7-9 to TRBJ2-2; a possible D gene is TRBD2 (5 bases). Trimming left V 3 bases short and J 4 bases short, with 15 bases between. The CDR3 is 16 residues long. CDR1 SEHNR and CDR2 FQNEAQ come from the germline V gene (reference sequence). CDR3 region: CASSLNGLRGTGELFF. The DNA of the CDR3 is TGTGCCAGCAGCTTGAACGGACTTCGGGGCACCGGGGAGCTGTTTTTT.

The chain combines TRBV9 with TRBJ1-6; 7 nucleotides agree with TRBD1. J lost 8 bases, V lost 4 bases, and 6 bases had no gene match. Germline-derived CDR1 and CDR2 are SGDLS and YYNGEE. The CDR3 sequence is 14 residues long. CDR3 DNA sequence: TGTGCCAGCAGCCTGGGACAGAGAGATTCACCCCTCCACTTT. Its protein product is CASSLGQRDSPLHF. Together with reference TRBV9 and TRBJ1-6, the CDR3 gives the full variable domain: DSGVTQTPKHLITATGQRVTLRCSPRSGDLSVYWYQQSLDQGLQFLIQYYNGEERAKGNILERFSAQQFPDLHSELNLSSLELGDSALYFCASSLGQRDSPLHFGNGTRLTVT.

J is TRBJ1-1 and V is TRBV19; TRBD1 aligns across 10 bases. This CDR3 is 14 amino acids long. Germline assignment: CDR1 LNHDA and CDR2 SQIVND (reference sequence). Trimming at V came to 8 bases and at J to 5 bases, leaving 8 bases not matched to a gene. CDR3 in DNA: TGTGCCAGTCTCCGACAGGGGGCTTGGACTGAAGCTTTCTTT. Translated: CASLRQGAWTEAFF.

The chain has TRBV4-1 and TRBJ2-5; 8 bases are shared with TRBD2. With V trimmed by 2 bases and J by 5 bases, 7 bases remained unmatched. The germline V gene has CDR1 MGHRA and CDR2 YSYEKL. This CDR3 has 15 amino acids. CDR3 residues: CASSQPGGGSETQYF. The CDR3 DNA reads TGCGCCAGCAGCCAACCCGGGGGGGGTTCGGAGACCCAGTACTTC.

The chain is built from TRBV2 and TRBJ1-5; D unresolved. Germline V gene sequence: CDR1 SNHLY, CDR2 FYNNEI. This CDR3 is 14 amino acids long. V lost 4 bases and J 1 base, leaving 8 bases between the germline ends. The CDR3 here is CASSVSSSNQPQHF. The CDR3 DNA follows: TGTGCCAGCAGTGTATCTTCCAGCAATCAGCCCCAGCATTTT.

The V and J genes are TRBV27 and TRBJ1-1; 8 bases line up with TRBD1. Germline V gene lookup returns CDR1 MNHEY and CDR2 SMNVEV (reference sequence). This CDR3 region has 14 residues. Trimming at V came to 6 bases and at J to 4 bases, leaving 7 bases not matched to a gene. CDR3 coding DNA: TGTGCCAGCAGGCGACGACAGGGGACCACTGAAGCTTTCTTT. It yields the protein CASRRRQGTTEAFF.

The V and J genes are TRBV27 and TRBJ1-1; no clear D. In germline, CDR1 is MNHEY, CDR2 SMNVEV (reference sequence). CDR3 length: 17 amino acids. The V and J ends lost 2 bases and 1 base respectively, with 17 bases between them. The CDR3 region is CASSLNARLPTNTEAFF. CDR3 sequence (DNA): TGTGCCAGCAGTTTAAATGCTCGGTTACCAACGAACACTGAAGCTTTCTTT.

On this clone itself: At one of its ends the junction is not consistent with the germline gene, which may arise from a read error. The chain couples TRBV11-2 to TRBJ1-1; tentatively, D is TRBD1 (5 bases). The CDR3 runs to 15 residues. Germline V gene data show CDR1 as SGHAT and CDR2 as FQNNGV. CDR3 amino acids: CASSPARRVNTEAFF. CDR3 sequence (DNA): TGTGCCAGCAGCCCCGCCCGCAGGGTGAATACTGAAGCTTTCTTT. Full variable domain (rest looked up from reference TRBV11-2 and TRBJ1-1): EAGVAQSPRYKIIEKRQSVAFWCNPISGHATLYWYQQILGQGPKLLIQFQNNGVVDDSQLPKDRFSAERLKGVDSTLKIQPAKLEDSAVYLCASSPARRVNTEAFFGQGTRLTVV.

This clone was detected only a few times. The rearrangement joins TRBV6-5 to TRBJ1-1; D possibly corresponds to TRBD1 (6 bases). The length of the CDR3 is 12 residues. V was shortened by 8 bases and J by 4 bases, with 11 bases between the two germline ends. CDR1 MNHEY and CDR2 SVGAGI come from the germline V gene. The CDR3 bases are TGTGCCAGCGCTAAAGGGGGCACTGAAGCTTTCTTT. Amino acid sequence: CASAKGGTEAFF.

CDR3: CASSTRTGIVLSSGNTIYF. In DNA, the CDR3 is TGTGCCAGCAGCACGCGGACAGGAATAGTTTTAAGCTCTGGAAACACCATATATTTT. The J gene is TRBJ1-3, the V gene TRBV7-2; TRBD1 aligns across 7 bases. Germline loops: CDR1 SGHTA, CDR2 FQGNSA. V dropped 5 bases and J dropped 0; count of bases not matched to a gene: 16. CDR3 length: 19 amino acids.

V and J are TRBV28 and TRBJ1-1; TRBD1 agrees at 9 bases. The germline gives CDR1 MDHEN, CDR2 SYDVKM. This CDR3 spans 15 amino acids. With V trimmed by 8 bases and J by 4 bases, 11 bases remained unmatched. The CDR3 reads CASGPSGQGVTEAFF. The CDR3 DNA reads as TGTGCCAGCGGCCCCTCGGGACAGGGAGTCACTGAAGCTTTCTTT.

In the case of this clone: The same CDR3 can be traced to other DNA sequences in this sample. The V call is TRBV14, the J call TRBJ2-7; D possibly corresponds to TRBD2 (6 bases). The CDR3 is 13 amino acids. Trimming took 0 bases from V and 7 from J, leaving 10 bases between them. Germline values: CDR1 SGHDN, CDR2 FVKESK. The CDR3 loop is CASSQDLEGEQYF. In DNA, the CDR3 is TGTGCCAGCAGCCAAGATCTGGAGGGGGAGCAGTACTTC.

The chain is built from TRBV18 and TRBJ2-7; D is undetermined. V was trimmed by 5 bases and J by 3 bases, leaving 5 bases between them. The germline V gene encodes CDR1 KGHSH and CDR2 LQKENI. The CDR3 loop spans 11 amino acids. For the CDR3, the DNA is TGTGCCAGCTCATCCCTCTACGAGCAGTACTTC. Residues: CASSSLYEQYF. Complete variable domain (other parts from reference TRBV18 and TRBJ2-7): NAGVMQNPRHLVRRRGQEARLRCSPMKGHSHVYWYRQLPEEGLKFMVYLQKENIIDESGMPKERFSAEFPKEGPSILRIQQVVRGDSAAYFCASSSLYEQYFGPGTRLTVT.

The rearrangement uses TRBV10-1 and TRBJ2-2; 8 nucleotides agree with TRBD1. Looked up from germline, CDR1 is WNHNN and CDR2 is SYGVQD (reference sequence). The CDR3 sequence is 16 residues long. After removal of 4 bases from V and 2 bases from J, the junction contained 6 bases not matched to a gene. As DNA, the CDR3 is TGCGCCAGCAGTGGGAGCGGACAGGGAAACACCGGGGAGCTGTTTTTT. Amino acid sequence: CASSGSGQGNTGELFF.

The rearrangement uses TRBV28 and TRBJ1-2; TRBD1 matches 7 bases. The CDR3 spans 14 residues. From germline, CDR1 is MDHEN and CDR2 SYDVKM. V lost 7 bases, J lost 5 bases, and 10 bases stayed unmatched. The CDR3 region is CASTVDRASYGYTF. The CDR3, as DNA: TGTGCCAGCACCGTAGACAGGGCGTCTTATGGCTACACCTTC.

V and J are TRBV15 and TRBJ2-1, with a weak D call TRBD2 (7 bases). Germline V lookup: CDR1 LNHNV, CDR2 YYDKDF (reference sequence). CDR3 length: 12 residues. V was trimmed by 8 bases and J by 9 bases, leaving 14 bases between them. CDR3 residues: CATQRGGGEQFF. The CDR3 DNA is TGTGCCACCCAGAGGGGGGGAGGTGAGCAGTTCTTC.

The chain joins TRBV5-1 to TRBJ1-1; TRBD1 matches 7 bases. CDR3 length: 16 amino acids. V shed 5 bases, J shed 1 base, and the junction held 11 bases outside the gene matches. The germline CDR1 and CDR2 sequences are SGHRS and YFSETQ. The CDR3 DNA is TGCGCCAGCAGTCTAGAAGGGGGCGTTTCGAACACTGAAGCTTTCTTT. Its translation: CASSLEGGVSNTEAFF.

This chain joins TRBV27 and TRBJ2-2, with 7 bases lining up with TRBD2. The length of the CDR3 is 16 residues. Per the germline V gene, CDR1 is MNHEY and CDR2 is SMNVEV (reference sequence). V shed 7 bases, J shed 1 base, and the junction held 9 bases outside the gene matches. CDR3: CASNPGTTWNTGELFF. Here the CDR3 DNA reads TGTGCCAGCAACCCCGGGACTACCTGGAACACCGGGGAGCTGTTTTTT.

The chain has TRBV5-4 and TRBJ1-5, with D tentatively TRBD1 (6 bases). The CDR3 covers 14 residues. The V end lost 4 bases, the J end lost 3 bases, and 11 bases lay between the germline ends. Germline CDR1 reads SGHNT; CDR2 reads YYREEE (reference sequence). CDR3 in amino acids: CASSLQGNNQPQHF. The CDR3 DNA reads TGTGCCAGCAGCCTACAGGGAAACAATCAGCCCCAGCATTTT.

This sequence joins TRBV10-3 and TRBJ1-1, with D unclear. V was pared by 6 bases and J by 0 bases, with 8 bases between. The CDR3 has 13 amino acids. Per the germline V gene, CDR1 is ENHRY and CDR2 is SYGVKD. DNA for the CDR3: TGTGCCATCAGCGCTATAGTGAACACTGAAGCTTTCTTT. Encoded protein: CAISAIVNTEAFF.

V usage is TRBV2 and J usage is TRBJ2-3, with 9 bases aligning to TRBD2. The CDR3 sequence is 16 residues long. Germline V gives CDR1 SNHLY, CDR2 FYNNEI. The trim removed 8 bases at V and 0 bases at J, leaving 9 bases unmatched. The CDR3 sequence is CASQSGLARSTDTQYF. CDR3 sequence (DNA): TGTGCCAGCCAATCCGGACTAGCGAGGAGCACAGATACGCAGTATTTT. The whole variable domain, remainder taken from reference TRBV2 and TRBJ2-3, is EPEVTQTPSHQVTQMGQEVILRCVPISNHLYFYWYRQILGQKVEFLVSFYNNEISEKSEIFDDQFSVERPDGSNFTLKIRSTKLEDSAMYFCASQSGLARSTDTQYFGPGTRLTVL.

The rearrangement links TRBV2 to TRBJ1-5; D gene uncertain. In germline, CDR1 is SNHLY, CDR2 FYNNEI. The CDR3 runs 15 residues. The V end was cut by 1 base, the J end by 7 bases, with 14 bases between. This chain's CDR3 is CASSEVAPQGQPQHF. The CDR3 DNA reads as TGTGCCAGCAGTGAAGTAGCACCCCAAGGCCAGCCCCAGCATTTT.

This rearrangement joins TRBV19 to TRBJ2-2; 12 bases are shared with TRBD2. Germline assignment: CDR1 LNHDA and CDR2 SQIVND (reference sequence). After removal of 5 bases from V and 7 bases from J, the junction contained 5 bases not matched to a gene. The CDR3 spans 15 residues. The CDR3, as DNA: TGTGCCAGTAGTGCCGGGACTAGCGGGCTCGGGGAGCTGTTTTTT. Amino acids: CASSAGTSGLGELFF.

The chain employs TRBV7-8 and TRBJ1-1; D ambiguous. Germline V gene sequence: CDR1 SGHVS, CDR2 FQNEAQ. The CDR3 totals 18 residues. Trimming removed 1 base at V and 0 bases at J, with 18 bases between. The CDR3 loop reads CASSLEYSLTDLNTEAFF. DNA for the CDR3: TGTGCCAGCAGCTTAGAATACAGCCTAACGGATCTGAACACTGAAGCTTTCTTT.

This chain connects TRBV19 to TRBJ1-5; the D gene is possibly TRBD1 (6 bases). V gave up 2 bases and J gave up 3 bases, with 8 bases separating them. The germline V gene has CDR1 LNHDA and CDR2 SQIVND (reference sequence). There are 14 residues in the CDR3. CDR3 residues: CASSITGINQPQHF. The CDR3 DNA reads TGTGCCAGTAGTATAACAGGGATCAATCAGCCCCAGCATTTT.